Detailed here is one TCR beta chain. Its antigen is currently unknown. This CDR3 has 14 amino acids. The V gene end was trimmed by 2 bases and the J gene end by 4 bases; junction bases not matched to a gene: 4. The V gene's germline CDR1 is MNHEY and CDR2 SVGAGI. The data belong to a study of cytomegalovirus exposure and HLA in healthy donors. Study-level points and caveats: Cytomegalovirus-associated TCR beta chains were listed, numbering over 150.

The PCR made use of 60 Vbeta and 13 Jbeta primers. Some clones are missing from TCRdb's copy, which holds only in-frame ones; the method was immunoSEQ multiplex PCR. The profile covers fewer than 200,000 clones, with around 80% appearing a single time and less than 2% taken by the ten largest. The source is a man in his forties in good health and CMV-seropositive. The chain uses TRBV6-5 and TRBJ1-2, with 7 positions matching TRBD1. The specimen sequenced was PBMCs. This CDR3 is CASSYGGQSYGYTF. The CDR3 DNA follows: TGTGCCAGCAGTTACGGGGGACAGTCCTATGGCTACACCTTC.